The 5 T cell receptor beta chains listed next were all sequenced from one sample in a study of cytomegalovirus exposure and HLA in healthy donors (dated by TCRdb to 2015 to 2018). The library was generated by the immunoSEQ multiplex PCR assay. A mixture of 60 forward primers for TCR Vbeta segments and 13 reverse primers for TCR Jbeta segments was used in the multiplex PCR. Drawn from immuneACCESS, this table holds only the in-frame rearrangements with V and J called that TCRdb kept. Clones are partly lost; checked studies trace under half to an unresolved V gene and leave the rest unexplained. Recorded for this sample are 200,000 or so clones; around 83% of them occurred a single time. Roughly 1.5% of the sample is taken by the ten largest. Sequenced material: PBMCs. Receptors were obtained from a girl aged 5 to 17 in good health and CMV-seronegative.

This clone was counted between two and nine times. The chain employs TRBV4-3 and TRBJ2-7, with 8 positions matching TRBD2. CDR1 is LGHNA, CDR2 YSLEER, per germline. V lost 0 bases to trimming and J lost 3 bases; unmatched junction nucleotides: 1. This CDR3 is 14 amino acids long. This chain's CDR3 is CASSQDRGGYEQYF. CDR3 nucleotides: TGCGCCAGCAGCCAAGATCGGGGGGGCTACGAGCAGTACTTC.

This clone was picked up a small number of times. The rearrangement uses TRBV19 and TRBJ1-1, with a possible D match to TRBD1 (6 bases). V was trimmed by 5 bases and J by 2 bases, leaving 15 bases between them. Germline CDR1 is LNHDA and CDR2 is SQIVND (reference sequence). The CDR3 has 15 amino acids. CDR3 bases: TGTGCCAGTAGTTTACTGGACAGATACAACACTGAAGCTTTCTTT. This translates into CASSLLDRYNTEAFF.

The rearrangement uses TRBV4-3 and TRBJ2-5; the D gene is possibly TRBD2 (6 bases). V was trimmed by 0 bases and J by 5 bases, leaving 16 bases between them. This CDR3 contains 16 residues. Germline V gene sequence: CDR1 LGHNA, CDR2 YSLEER. The CDR3 region is CASSQDRGNYLETQYF. In nucleotides, the CDR3 is TGCGCCAGCAGCCAAGATCGGGGGAATTACCTGGAGACCCAGTACTTC.

The rearrangement uses TRBV1 and TRBJ2-2; TRBD2, the table's D call, lacks a check against the DNA. TRBV1 is flagged as a pseudogene. This CDR3 region has 21 residues. The CDR3 region has the DNA TGCACCAGCAGCCAAGATCAGGGTAGCGGGGGGGTGGGGGAAGACACCGGGGAGCTGTTTTTT. Translation: CTSSQDQGSGGVGEDTGELFF.

V is TRBV9 and J is TRBJ1-6; 7 nucleotides match TRBD1. V gave up 0 bases and J gave up 8 bases; unmatched junction bases: 5. CDR1 is SGDLS and CDR2 is YYNGEE in the germline V gene. The CDR3 totals 15 residues. CDR3: CASSVATGVDSPLHF. In DNA form, the CDR3 reads TGTGCCAGCAGCGTAGCTACAGGGGTAGATTCACCCCTCCACTTT.